Reported below is one TCR beta chain. The target antigen is unknown. This sample is drawn from a study of cytomegalovirus exposure and HLA in healthy donors. General study results and limits: An assumption of roughly uniform sequencing depth across donors underlay the presence/absence analyses.

The study ran its PCR with 60 Vbeta and 13 Jbeta primers. Generated by immunoSEQ multiplex PCR, the TCRdb table keeps only in-frame clones and is missing some. This sample has 210,000 or so clones; 78% occur once, and the top ten carry roughly 0.45%. The CDR3 runs 15 residues. Germline assignment: CDR1 SGHTA and CDR2 FQGNSA. V lost 5 bases and J lost 2; bases outside the gene matches: 1. The sample comprised PBMCs. This sequence was found in a boy aged 5-17 years in good health and CMV-seronegative. The chain has TRBV7-2 and TRBJ2-6; 9 bases are a match to TRBD1. The CDR3 sequence is CASSRDRAGANVLTF. For the CDR3, the DNA is TGTGCCAGCAGCCGGGACAGGGCTGGGGCCAACGTCCTGACTTTC.